This passage covers 20 T cell receptor beta chains from one sample sequenced in a study of blood T cell repertoires in COVID-19. Assay used: immunoSEQ multiplex PCR; TCRdb lists only in-frame clones, some missing. The profile covers roughly 30,000 clones, with 85% appearing a single time and about 15% taken by the ten largest. Sequenced material: peripheral blood. Receptors originate from a human donor with acute or convalescent COVID-19. The donor label of this sample is uncertain.

This rearrangement joins TRBV3-1 (or the pseudogene TRBV3-2) to TRBJ2-1, with TRBD2 matching over 9 bases. CDR3 length equals 14 residues. CDR1 and CDR2 (germline): LGHDT, YNNKEL (reference sequence). V was clipped by 1 base and J by 13 bases; unmatched bases: 8. The CDR3 DNA reads as TGTGCCAGCAGCCAAGGGAATAGCGGGAGTAGTCAGTTCTTC. Its translation: CASSQGNSGSSQFF.

The chain has TRBV7-2 and TRBJ1-5; 11 bases line up with TRBD1. Germline CDR1 SGHTA, CDR2 FQGNSA. CDR3 size: 15 residues. The V and J ends lost 5 bases and 7 bases, in that order; junction bases with no gene match: 7. For the CDR3, the DNA is TGTGCCAGCAGCCAAGATGGGACAGGGGGACAGCCCCAGCATTTT. Amino acid sequence: CASSQDGTGGQPQHF.

The chain links TRBV19 to TRBJ1-2; maybe TRBD1 (5 bases). Trimming removed 5 bases at V and 4 bases at J, with 20 bases between. CDR1 LNHDA and CDR2 SQIVND come from the germline V gene (reference sequence). This CDR3 spans 16 amino acids. The CDR3 reads CASSLTRGLGLYGYTF. The DNA of the CDR3 is TGTGCCAGTAGTCTGACTAGGGGACTAGGACTCTATGGCTACACCTTC.

The gene calls are TRBV9 and TRBJ1-2; D perhaps matches TRBD1 (6 bases). CDR1 is SGDLS and CDR2 is YYNGEE in the germline V gene. The CDR3 runs 14 residues. V gave up 4 bases and J gave up 4 bases, with 14 bases separating them. This CDR3 reads CASSPGQHGYGYTF. The CDR3 DNA sequence: TGTGCCAGCAGCCCCGGACAGCACGGCTATGGCTACACCTTC.

This clone has more than one count but fewer than ten. The chain employs TRBV6-6 and TRBJ1-1; D unresolved. Germline CDR1 reads MNHNY; CDR2 reads SVGAGI (reference sequence). The CDR3 loop spans 16 amino acids. V was cut by 0 bases and J by 3 bases, with 14 bases left in between. The CDR3 DNA follows: TGTGCCAGCAGTTACTCGCTCACGGGTGTAGACACTGAAGCTTTCTTT. Translated: CASSYSLTGVDTEAFF.

The CDR3 loop reads CASTRLPASGRTDTQYF. The DNA of the CDR3 is TGTGCCAGCACCCGTCTTCCGGCTAGCGGGAGGACAGATACGCAGTATTTT. The chain has TRBV28 and TRBJ2-3, with 11 bases that match TRBD2. Germline V gene sequence: CDR1 MDHEN, CDR2 SYDVKM. V trimming: 7 bases; J trimming: 3 bases; junction bases outside the gene matches: 12. The CDR3 has 17 amino acids.

This chain joins TRBV7-2 and TRBJ2-1; 8 bases agree with TRBD1. Germline values: CDR1 SGHTA, CDR2 FQGNSA. The CDR3 length is 13 residues. The J segment lost 7 bases and the V segment lost 3 bases, leaving 2 bases of the junction unmatched. CDR3 nucleotides: TGTGCCAGCAGCTTTGACAGGGGTAATGAGCAGTTCTTC. It encodes CASSFDRGNEQFF.

V and J are TRBV6-5 and TRBJ1-2; D might be TRBD1 (5 bases). Trimming removed 6 bases at V and 8 bases at J, with 22 bases between. Germline V gene data show CDR1 as MNHEY and CDR2 as SVGAGI. The CDR3 runs to 15 residues. The CDR3 DNA is TGTGCCAGCAGCCGAGACTCCGGGGGGACGCTAGGCTACACCTTC. It encodes CASSRDSGGTLGYTF.

This sequence joins TRBV11-2 and TRBJ2-7; perhaps TRBD2 as D (7 bases). The CDR3 has 15 amino acids. V lost 2 bases and J 6 bases, leaving 17 bases between the germline ends. Germline values: CDR1 SGHAT, CDR2 FQNNGV. CDR3 coding DNA: TGTGCCAGCAGCTTAAGAGGGAGGGGGAACAGCGAGCAGTACTTC. Its translation is CASSLRGRGNSEQYF. Combining the CDR3 with reference TRBV11-2 and TRBJ2-7 gives the whole variable domain EAGVAQSPRYKIIEKRQSVAFWCNPISGHATLYWYQQILGQGPKLLIQFQNNGVVDDSQLPKDRFSAERLKGVDSTLKIQPAKLEDSAVYLCASSLRGRGNSEQYFGPGTRLTVT.

This clone was counted a single time. The rearrangement uses TRBV3-1 (or the pseudogene TRBV3-2) and TRBJ1-1; maybe TRBD1 (6 bases). V gave up 5 bases and J gave up 2 bases, with 12 bases separating them. Looked up from germline, CDR1 is LGHDT and CDR2 is YNNKEL (reference sequence). This CDR3 has 14 amino acids. CDR3 loop: CASSLGQQNTEAFF. The CDR3, as DNA: TGTGCCAGCAGCTTAGGACAGCAAAACACTGAAGCTTTCTTT.

V usage is TRBV7-9 and J usage is TRBJ2-7; 9 bases line up with TRBD1. With 4 bases clipped from V and 3 bases from J, the junction kept 4 bases outside the gene matches. Germline V gene lookup returns CDR1 SEHNR and CDR2 FQNEAQ (reference sequence). There are 14 residues in the CDR3. CDR3 nucleotide sequence: TGTGCCAGCAGCTCCAGACAGGGGGTCTACGAGCAGTACTTC. As protein: CASSSRQGVYEQYF.

V is TRBV6-5 and J is TRBJ1-1; the D gene is possibly TRBD1 (6 bases). The CDR3 consists of 14 residues. V lost 0 bases and J lost 7, with 12 bases in between. Germline V gene data show CDR1 as MNHEY and CDR2 as SVGAGI. The CDR3 DNA follows: TGTGCCAGCAGTTACTCCTACAGGGAAAGTGAAGCTTTCTTT. It yields the protein CASSYSYRESEAFF.

The CDR3 region is CASSKYGTVEGTEAFF. CDR3 in DNA: TGTGCCAGCAGCAAATACGGGACAGTCGAGGGCACTGAAGCTTTCTTT. The chain links TRBV4-2 to TRBJ1-1; 7 positions match TRBD1. The CDR3 is 16 amino acids. Germline trimming cut 5 bases from V and 4 bases from J; bases unmatched to any gene: 13. Germline V gene sequence: CDR1 LGHNA, CDR2 YNFKEQ.

V usage is TRBV18 and J usage is TRBJ2-5, with 8 bases fitting TRBD1. Looked up from germline, CDR1 is KGHSH and CDR2 is LQKENI. Losses at the gene ends were 5 bases for V and 6 bases for J; bases not matched to a gene: 17. This CDR3 comprises 17 residues. CDR3 bases: TGTGCCAGCTCAAATATTTTGTCTATCAGGGGGCACAAGACCCAGTACTTC. It specifies CASSNILSIRGHKTQYF.

J is TRBJ2-5 and V is TRBV30; 7 bases match TRBD2. Germline CDR1 reads GTSNPN; CDR2 reads SVGIG (reference sequence). The CDR3 covers 15 residues. Losses at the gene ends were 3 bases for V and 5 bases for J; bases not matched to a gene: 12. The chain's CDR3 is CAWRVGLTSRETQYF. In DNA form, the CDR3 reads TGTGCCTGGAGGGTGGGACTAACCTCCCGGGAGACCCAGTACTTC.

The CDR3 region has the DNA TGCGCCAGCAGCAAAACAGGGGAGACTGAAGCTTTCTTT. The encoded protein is CASSKTGETEAFF. The rearrangement uses TRBV5-1 and TRBJ1-1; 7 nucleotides agree with TRBD1. Germline trimming cut 4 bases from V and 5 bases from J; bases unmatched to any gene: 5. The germline V gene has CDR1 SGHRS and CDR2 YFSETQ. This CDR3 spans 13 amino acids. The full variable domain, completed using reference TRBV5-1 and TRBJ1-1, is KAGVTQTPRYLIKTRGQQVTLSCSPISGHRSVSWYQQTPGQGLQFLFEYFSETQRNKGNFPGRFSGRQFSNSRSEMNVSTLELGDSALYLCASSKTGETEAFFGQGTRLTVV.

The chain uses TRBV4-3 and TRBJ1-3, with D tentatively TRBD1 (6 bases). Germline V lookup: CDR1 LGHNA, CDR2 YSLEER. V was clipped by 0 bases and J by 4 bases, with 16 bases between them. This CDR3 contains 17 residues. CDR3 in DNA: TGCGCCAGCAGCCAAGAGGGACACCTGGCTCGCGGAAACACCATATATTTT. It translates to CASSQEGHLARGNTIYF.

The V and J genes are TRBV9 and TRBJ2-5, with TRBD2 matching over 12 bases. The junction had 8 bases not matched to a gene; V was cut back by 4 bases and J by 4 bases. Germline V CDR1 and CDR2: SGDLS, YYNGEE. The CDR3 runs to 16 residues. CDR3 sequence: CASSPLAGGLAETQYF. Here the CDR3 DNA reads TGTGCCAGCAGCCCGCTAGCGGGGGGGCTCGCAGAGACCCAGTACTTC.

The chain has TRBV5-1 and TRBJ2-2; TRBD2 aligns across 8 bases. The ends lost 4 bases at V and 0 bases at J; junction bases unmatched: 5. The CDR3 contains 16 residues. Germline V gene data show CDR1 as SGHRS and CDR2 as YFSETQ. The CDR3 bases are TGCGCCAGCAGCCGCGGCGGGGGGTCGAACACCGGGGAGCTGTTTTTT. Translating gives CASSRGGGSNTGELFF.

The V and J genes are TRBV27 and TRBJ1-2, with 10 bases fitting TRBD1. The CDR3 length is 15 residues. Germline lookup yields CDR1 MNHEY and CDR2 SMNVEV (reference sequence). V trimming: 3 bases; J trimming: 5 bases; junction bases outside the gene matches: 6. Here the CDR3 reads CASSLQGQGYYGYTF. The CDR3 DNA is TGTGCCAGCAGTTTGCAGGGACAGGGGTATTATGGCTACACCTTC.